The sample holds a few counts of the clone carrying this TCR beta chain. Its target is not known. The entry originates in a study of T cells after yellow fever vaccination. The V end lost 3 bases, the J end lost 8 bases, and 13 bases lay between the germline ends. The CDR3 runs 13 residues. Study conclusions and caveats: Clones that expanded after primary vaccination mostly reappeared after the booster (roughly 97% CD4, 75% to 90% CD8).

UMIs were added to TCR cDNA along with a universal primer site when it was made by 5'RACE template switching. From the 5' RACE reads, TCRdb called clonotypes with MiXCR, one entry per CDR3 protein. The table has some 390,000 distinct CDR3 sequences, over 5% seen once. The gene calls are TRBV12-3 or TRBV12-4 and TRBJ1-2; D remains unclear. The TCR comes from a young man who received the YFV17D yellow fever vaccine. The specimen was PBMCs, collected 5 days after the yellow fever booster vaccination. The CDR3 spells CASSFLGYSGYTF. CDR3 bases: TGTGCCAGCAGTTTCTTGGGGTACTCAGGCTACACCTTC.